These T cell receptor beta chains were read from a single sample in a study of blood T cell repertoires in COVID-19. Here immunoSEQ multiplex PCR was the method, and the copy in TCRdb shows in-frame clones only, minus some. The sample consists of fewer than 350,000 clones, 87% of them appearing once. Sequencing input: peripheral blood. The receptors were gathered from a man between 25 and 39 years old with COVID-19, enrolled during active disease. Both conserved end residues are part of each CDR3. The order of the fields is V gene, J gene, D gene, CDR3 DNA, CDR3 protein. The D gene is left open where the match is weak.

TRBV6-2/TRBV6-3	TRBJ2-3	.	TGTGCCAGCAGCGAGGAGGGGAGGTTGGGCACAGATACGCAGTATTTT	CASSEEGRLGTDTQYF
TRBV7-3	TRBJ2-2	TRBD1	TGTGCCAGCAGTACCGGGACAGGGGGAGTATCGAACACCGGGGAGCTGTTTTTT	CASSTGTGGVSNTGELFF
TRBV7-9	TRBJ1-2	TRBD1	TGTGCCAGCAGCTTAGCGCTAGGGACAGGGAACTATGGCTACACCTTC	CASSLALGTGNYGYTF
TRBV5-1	TRBJ2-7	TRBD1	TGCGCCAGCAGCTTGGGGCGGGACAGGGCCCCGTACGAGCAGTACTTC	CASSLGRDRAPYEQYF
TRBV28	TRBJ1-2	.	TGTGCCAGCATCTCATCCCAGGGGAGTGGCTACACCTTC	CASISSQGSGYTF
TRBV30	TRBJ1-6	TRBD1	TGTGCCTGGAGTAGTACAGGGGACTCACCCCTCCACTTT	CAWSSTGDSPLHF
TRBV27	TRBJ2-1	.	TGTGCCAGCAGTTTGAGCTCCTACAATGAGCAGTTCTTC	CASSLSSYNEQFF
TRBV7-9	TRBJ2-1	.	TGTGCCAGCAGCTTAGTCGGACTTGAGCAGTTCTTC	CASSLVGLEQFF
TRBV19	TRBJ2-5	TRBD1	TGTGCCAGTAGTATGGTCAGGGGGCGCGGAGAGACCCAGTACTTC	CASSMVRGRGETQYF
TRBV19	TRBJ2-6	.	TGTGCCAGTAGTAGCGTACAGGCCTCTGGGGCCAACGTCCTGACTTTC	CASSSVQASGANVLTF